This T cell receptor beta chain was captured in a study of regulatory T cells in long-lasting Graves disease. Across the whole study: To qualify as persistent, Graves' disease required over 5 years of antithyroid drugs with positive TSH receptor antibodies. General study points: Persistent Graves' cases showed lower TCR diversity than newly diagnosed cases.

This clonotype appeared a few times. The target antigen is unknown. Indicated time point: persistent/refractory GD, antithyroid drugs over 5 years with positive TRAb. The authors made the TCR library using RNA they extracted from PBMCs. Graves' disease diagnoses followed American Thyroid Association guidelines. iRepertoire HTBI primers and Arm-PCR of CDR3 regions built TCR beta libraries. In TCRdb, the multiplex PCR reads were re-called with MiXCR into one record per CDR3 protein. The sample carries 450,000 or so distinct CDR3 sequences, approximately 23% recorded once. This sequence was found in a female donor with Graves disease. Source: peripheral blood mononuclear cells (PBMCs), taken when the disease was refractory, from a patient treated with antithyroid drugs.

The CDR3 loop is CASSPSTSSYSPRGYTF. In nucleotides, the CDR3 is TGTGCCAGCAGCCCTTCAACGTCCTCTTATAGCCCTAGGGGCTACACCTTC. The genes are TRBV7-6 and TRBJ1-2; D unresolved. This CDR3 contains 17 residues. Trimming shortened V by 5 bases and J by 8 bases, and 27 bases separated the two germline ends. Germline lookup yields CDR1 SGHVS and CDR2 FNYEAQ.